This T cell receptor beta chain is drawn from a study of T cells in Graves' hyperthyroidism and ophthalmopathy. Amplified TCR beta CDR3 regions came from RNA transcripts. First-round RT-PCR with HTBI primers amplified the TCR CDR3 region. TCRdb reprocessed the multiplex PCR reads with MiXCR, giving one entry per CDR3 protein. The sample carries about 360,000 distinct CDR3 sequences, approximately 13% recorded once. This clonotype occurred many times. What it binds is unknown. Deletions cut 6 bases from V and 7 bases from J, with 10 bases between. Germline V lookup: CDR1 DFQATT, CDR2 SNEGSKA (reference sequence). The CDR3 totals 12 residues. Patients aged 18 to 65 had newly diagnosed hyperthyroidism lasting under 2 months. Whole-study findings and limits: Most thyroid clonotypes expanded above 0.001 appeared in blood too.

This receptor was taken from a woman under 30 with Graves' hyperthyroidism. The sample consisted of blood. The J gene is TRBJ1-6, the V gene TRBV20-1, with D unclear. CDR3 bases: TGCAGTGCCACGGATCAGAATTCACCCCTCCACTTT. Translation gives CSATDQNSPLHF.